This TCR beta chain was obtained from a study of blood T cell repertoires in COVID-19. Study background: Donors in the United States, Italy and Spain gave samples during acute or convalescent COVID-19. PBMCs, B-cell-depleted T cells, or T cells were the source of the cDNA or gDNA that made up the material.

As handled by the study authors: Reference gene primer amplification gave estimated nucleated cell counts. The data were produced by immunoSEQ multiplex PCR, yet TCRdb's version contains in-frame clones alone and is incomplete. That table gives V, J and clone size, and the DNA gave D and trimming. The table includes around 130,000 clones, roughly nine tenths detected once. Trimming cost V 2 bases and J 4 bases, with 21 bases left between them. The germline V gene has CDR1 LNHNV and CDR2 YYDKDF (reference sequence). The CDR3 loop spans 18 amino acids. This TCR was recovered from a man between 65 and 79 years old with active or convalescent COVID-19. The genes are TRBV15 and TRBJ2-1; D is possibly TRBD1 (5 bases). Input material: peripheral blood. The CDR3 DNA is TGTGCCACCAGCAGAAAGACAGCATCAACTATACAATACAATGAGCAGTTCTTC. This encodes CATSRKTASTIQYNEQFF.